These T cell receptor beta chains were read from a single sample in a study of blood T cell repertoires in COVID-19. TCRdb keeps only in-frame clones here, not all; method: immunoSEQ multiplex PCR. Counted here are roughly 290,000 clones, 65% to 85% occurring once; the ten biggest clones make up around 14%. Sample: peripheral blood. The receptors here all came from an older person with COVID-19, enrolled during active disease. Each CDR3 is given with its conserved first and last residue. Fields, in order: CDR3 protein, V gene, J gene.

CSGRQGLGTEAFF	TRBV29-1	TRBJ1-1
CATSDHSLSGANVLTF	TRBV24-1	TRBJ2-6
CAISDGDHGYTF	TRBV10-3	TRBJ1-2
CASSTLGQGRAFF	TRBV19	TRBJ1-1
CASSGGSSYEQYF	TRBV7-9	TRBJ2-7
CASSVDLGQGNTEAFF	TRBV9	TRBJ1-1
CASSPHAGTGDGYTF	TRBV19	TRBJ1-2
CASSLSGQGGTNEKLFF	TRBV5-1	TRBJ1-4
CASTLGGIEDTQYF	TRBV3-1/TRBV3-2	TRBJ2-3
CASSPAGAGGPDTQYF	TRBV7-2	TRBJ2-3
CASSYTGQGVFEQYF	TRBV18	TRBJ2-7
CASSRTGGVQPQHF	TRBV6-2/TRBV6-3	TRBJ1-5
CASSQQLAGLYNEQFF	TRBV4-2	TRBJ2-1
CASSQDGTSWNEQFF	TRBV4-3	TRBJ2-1
CAIGPLSYEQYF	TRBV10-3	TRBJ2-7
CASSLFTGVSPQHF	TRBV28	TRBJ1-5
CSATFDTEAFF	TRBV20-1	TRBJ1-1
CASSFYLTSGSRTDTQYF	TRBV28	TRBJ2-3
CASNFAAQGGYTF	TRBV28	TRBJ1-2
CASRMVSSYNEQFF	TRBV7-9	TRBJ2-1